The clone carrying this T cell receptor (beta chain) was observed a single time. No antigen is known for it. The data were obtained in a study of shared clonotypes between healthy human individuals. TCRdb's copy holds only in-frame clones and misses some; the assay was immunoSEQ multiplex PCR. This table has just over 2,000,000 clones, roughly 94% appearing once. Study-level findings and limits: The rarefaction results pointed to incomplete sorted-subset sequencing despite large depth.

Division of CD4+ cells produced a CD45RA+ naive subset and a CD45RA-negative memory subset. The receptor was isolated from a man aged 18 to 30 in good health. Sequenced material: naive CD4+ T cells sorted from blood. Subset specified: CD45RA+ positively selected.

CDR3 in DNA: TGTGCCAGCAGCTTAATGAGGGGAAATTACGAGCAGTACTTC. It translates to CASSLMRGNYEQYF. The V call is TRBV7-2, the J call TRBJ2-7; D may correspond to TRBD1 or TRBD2 (5 bases each). In germline, CDR1 is SGHTA, CDR2 FQGNSA. Trimming left V 2 bases short and J 4 bases short, with 12 bases between. This CDR3 has 14 amino acids.